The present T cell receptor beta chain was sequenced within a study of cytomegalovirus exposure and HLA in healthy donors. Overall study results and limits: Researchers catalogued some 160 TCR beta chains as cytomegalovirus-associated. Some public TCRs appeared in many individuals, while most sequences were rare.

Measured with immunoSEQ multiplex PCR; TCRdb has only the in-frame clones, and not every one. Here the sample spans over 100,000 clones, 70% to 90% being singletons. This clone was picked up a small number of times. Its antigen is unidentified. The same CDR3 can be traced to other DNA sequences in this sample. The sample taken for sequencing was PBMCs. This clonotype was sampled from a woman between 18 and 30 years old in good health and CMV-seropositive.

The CDR3 DNA reads as TGCGCCAGCAGCCCCGACAGTAGCTCCTACGAGCAGTACTTC. This translates into CASSPDSSSYEQYF. The chain uses TRBV5-1 and TRBJ2-7, with a tentative D call TRBD1 (5 bases). Trimming stripped 4 bases from V and 0 bases from J, with 11 bases between. Germline V gives CDR1 SGHRS, CDR2 YFSETQ. This CDR3 comprises 14 residues.